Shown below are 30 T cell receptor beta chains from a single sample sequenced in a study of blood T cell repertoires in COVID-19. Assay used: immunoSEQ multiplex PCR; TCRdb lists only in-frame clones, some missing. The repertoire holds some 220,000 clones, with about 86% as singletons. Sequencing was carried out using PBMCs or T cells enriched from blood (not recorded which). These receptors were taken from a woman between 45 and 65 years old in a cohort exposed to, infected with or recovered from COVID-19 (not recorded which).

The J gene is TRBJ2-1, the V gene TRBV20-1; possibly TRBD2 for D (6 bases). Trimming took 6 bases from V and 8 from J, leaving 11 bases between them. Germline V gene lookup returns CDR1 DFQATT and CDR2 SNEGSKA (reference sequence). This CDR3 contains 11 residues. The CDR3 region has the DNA TGCAGTGCGGGGACTTGGGATGAGCAGTTCTTC. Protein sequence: CSAGTWDEQFF.

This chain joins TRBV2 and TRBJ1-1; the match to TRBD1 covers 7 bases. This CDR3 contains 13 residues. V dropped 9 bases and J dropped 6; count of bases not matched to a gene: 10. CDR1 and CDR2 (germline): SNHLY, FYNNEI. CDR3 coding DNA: TGTGCCAGAACCGAAAACAGGGGCGCTGAAGCTTTCTTT. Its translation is CARTENRGAEAFF.

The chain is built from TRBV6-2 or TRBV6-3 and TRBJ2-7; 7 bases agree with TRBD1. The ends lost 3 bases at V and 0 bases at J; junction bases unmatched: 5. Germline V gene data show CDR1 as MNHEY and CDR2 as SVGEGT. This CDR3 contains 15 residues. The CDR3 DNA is TGTGCCAGCAGTTATGGGGACAGAACCTCCTACGAGCAGTACTTC. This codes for CASSYGDRTSYEQYF.

DNA for the CDR3: TGTGCCAGCAGCTTCTCAGGGGCCACCGGGGAGCTGTTTTTT. Protein sequence: CASSFSGATGELFF. The J gene is TRBJ2-2, the V gene TRBV5-4, with D tentatively TRBD1 (6 bases). CDR1 SGHNT and CDR2 YYREEE come from the germline V gene (reference sequence). The CDR3 consists of 14 residues. Trimming cost V 2 bases and J 4 bases, with 9 bases left between them.

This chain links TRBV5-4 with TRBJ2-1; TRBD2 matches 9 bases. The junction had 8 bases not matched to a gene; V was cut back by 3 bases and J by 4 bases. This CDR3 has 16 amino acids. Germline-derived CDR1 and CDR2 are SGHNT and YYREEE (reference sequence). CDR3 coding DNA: TGTGCCAGCAGCTACAAGCGGGGGGTCCTTTACAATGAGCAGTTCTTC. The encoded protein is CASSYKRGVLYNEQFF.

CDR3 coding DNA: TGTGCCAGCAGCGCAACGGGGGGGGTCGGCACTGAAGCTTTCTTT. It translates to CASSATGGVGTEAFF. The chain employs TRBV7-6 and TRBJ1-1; D may be TRBD1 (5 bases). Per the germline V gene, CDR1 is SGHVS and CDR2 is FNYEAQ. The CDR3 is 15 amino acids. V was pared by 5 bases and J by 4 bases, with 17 bases between. Together with reference TRBV7-6 and TRBJ1-1, the CDR3 gives the full variable domain: GAGVSQSPRYKVTKRGQDVALRCDPISGHVSLYWYRQALGQGPEFLTYFNYEAQQDKSGLPNDRFSAERPEGSISTLTIQRTEQRDSAMYRCASSATGGVGTEAFFGQGTRLTVV.

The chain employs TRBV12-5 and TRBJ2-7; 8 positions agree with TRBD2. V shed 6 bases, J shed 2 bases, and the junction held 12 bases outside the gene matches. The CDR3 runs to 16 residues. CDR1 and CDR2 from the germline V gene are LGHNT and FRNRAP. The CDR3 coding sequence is TGTGCTAGTGGCCCCGCCCGGCGGGGGGTCACCTACGAGCAGTACTTC. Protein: CASGPARRGVTYEQYF.

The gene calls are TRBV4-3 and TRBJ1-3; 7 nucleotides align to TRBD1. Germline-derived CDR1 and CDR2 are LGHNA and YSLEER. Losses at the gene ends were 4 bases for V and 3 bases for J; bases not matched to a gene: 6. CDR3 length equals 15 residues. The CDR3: CASSRDRVNGNTIYF. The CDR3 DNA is TGCGCCAGCAGCCGCGACAGGGTAAATGGAAACACCATATATTTT.

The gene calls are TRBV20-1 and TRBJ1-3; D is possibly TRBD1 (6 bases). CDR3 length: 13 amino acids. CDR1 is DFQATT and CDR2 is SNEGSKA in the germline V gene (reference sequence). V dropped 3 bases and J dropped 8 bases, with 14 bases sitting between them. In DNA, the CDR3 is TGCAGTGCTAGTGACAGGAGGAAACACACCATATATTTT. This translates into CSASDRRKHTIYF.

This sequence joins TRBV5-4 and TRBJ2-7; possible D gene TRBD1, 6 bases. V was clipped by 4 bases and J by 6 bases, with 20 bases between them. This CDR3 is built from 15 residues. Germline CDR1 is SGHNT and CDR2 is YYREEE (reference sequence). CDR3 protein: CASSGTSGARGEQYF. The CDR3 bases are TGTGCCAGCAGCGGAACCTCCGGGGCCAGGGGCGAGCAGTACTTC.

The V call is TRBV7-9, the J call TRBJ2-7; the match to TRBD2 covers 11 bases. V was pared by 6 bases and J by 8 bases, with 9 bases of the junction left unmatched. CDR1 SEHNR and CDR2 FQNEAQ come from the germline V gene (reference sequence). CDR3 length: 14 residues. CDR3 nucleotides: TGTGCCAGCAGTTTGACTAGCGGGGAGGGGAAGCAGTACTTC. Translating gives CASSLTSGEGKQYF.

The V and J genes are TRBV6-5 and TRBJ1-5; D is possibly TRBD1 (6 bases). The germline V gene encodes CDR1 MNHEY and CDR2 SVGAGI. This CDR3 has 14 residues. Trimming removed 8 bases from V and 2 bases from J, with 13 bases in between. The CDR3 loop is CASGGWGGNQPQHF. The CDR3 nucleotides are TGTGCCAGCGGGGGCTGGGGTGGCAATCAGCCCCAGCATTTT.

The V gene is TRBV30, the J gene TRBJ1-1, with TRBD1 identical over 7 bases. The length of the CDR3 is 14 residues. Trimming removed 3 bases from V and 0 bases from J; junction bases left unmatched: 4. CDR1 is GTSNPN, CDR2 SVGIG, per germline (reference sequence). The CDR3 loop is CAWSSGTVNTEAFF. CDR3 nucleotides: TGTGCCTGGAGCAGTGGGACAGTGAACACTGAAGCTTTCTTT.

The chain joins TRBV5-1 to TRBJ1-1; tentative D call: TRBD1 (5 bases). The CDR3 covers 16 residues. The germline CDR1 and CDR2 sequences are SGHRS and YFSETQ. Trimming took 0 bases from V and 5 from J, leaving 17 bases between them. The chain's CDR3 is CASSLGAEGVGTEAFF. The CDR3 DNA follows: TGCGCCAGCAGCTTGGGCGCGGAAGGGGTGGGTACTGAAGCTTTCTTT.

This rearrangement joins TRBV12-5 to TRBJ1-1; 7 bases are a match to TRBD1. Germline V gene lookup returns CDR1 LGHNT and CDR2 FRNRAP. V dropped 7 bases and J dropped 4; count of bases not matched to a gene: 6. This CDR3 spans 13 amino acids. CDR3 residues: CASDTGTATEAFF. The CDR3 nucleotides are TGTGCTAGTGACACGGGGACAGCCACTGAAGCTTTCTTT. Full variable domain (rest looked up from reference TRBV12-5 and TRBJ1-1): DARVTQTPRHKVTEMGQEVTMRCQPILGHNTVFWYRQTMMQGLELLAYFRNRAPLDDSGMPKDRFSAEMPDATLATLKIQPSEPRDSAVYFCASDTGTATEAFFGQGTRLTVV.

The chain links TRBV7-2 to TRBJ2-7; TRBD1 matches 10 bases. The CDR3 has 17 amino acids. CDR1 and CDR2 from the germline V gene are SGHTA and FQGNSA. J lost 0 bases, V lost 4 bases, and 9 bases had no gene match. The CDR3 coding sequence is TGTGCCAGCAGCTACCGGACAGGGGGTTTCAGCTCCTACGAGCAGTACTTC. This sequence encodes CASSYRTGGFSSYEQYF.

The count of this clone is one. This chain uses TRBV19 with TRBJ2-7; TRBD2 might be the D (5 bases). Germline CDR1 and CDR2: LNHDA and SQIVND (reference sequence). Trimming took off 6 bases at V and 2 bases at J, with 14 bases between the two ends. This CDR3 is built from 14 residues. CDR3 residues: CASSSNRGAYEQYF. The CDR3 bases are TGTGCCAGTAGCTCTAATCGGGGTGCCTACGAGCAGTACTTC.

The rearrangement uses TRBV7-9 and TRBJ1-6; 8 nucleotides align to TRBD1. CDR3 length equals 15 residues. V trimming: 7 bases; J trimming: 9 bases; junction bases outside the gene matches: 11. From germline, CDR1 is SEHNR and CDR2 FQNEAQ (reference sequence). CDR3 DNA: TGTGCCAGCAAGCCGGGGCAGGGGGCGAGTTCACCCCTCCACTTT. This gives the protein CASKPGQGASSPLHF.

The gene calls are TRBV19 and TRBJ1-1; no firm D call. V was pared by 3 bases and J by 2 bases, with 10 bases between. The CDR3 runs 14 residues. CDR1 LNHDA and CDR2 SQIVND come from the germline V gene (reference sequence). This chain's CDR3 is CASSMGGANTEAFF. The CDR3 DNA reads TGTGCCAGTAGTATGGGAGGAGCTAACACTGAAGCTTTCTTT.

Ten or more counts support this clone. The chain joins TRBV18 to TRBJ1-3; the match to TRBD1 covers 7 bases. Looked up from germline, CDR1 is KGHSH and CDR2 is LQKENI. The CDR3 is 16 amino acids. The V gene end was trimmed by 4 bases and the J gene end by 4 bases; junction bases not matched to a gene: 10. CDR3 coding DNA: TGTGCCAGCTCACTATGGGACAGCGTTGGCGGAAACACCATATATTTT. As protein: CASSLWDSVGGNTIYF.

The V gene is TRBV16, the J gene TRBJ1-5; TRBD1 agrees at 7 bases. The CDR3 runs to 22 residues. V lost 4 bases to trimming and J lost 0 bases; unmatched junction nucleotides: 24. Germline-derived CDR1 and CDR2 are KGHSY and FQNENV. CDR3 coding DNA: TGTGCCAGCAGCCCATATTCCCACGAGGACAGGCTGCGAATCTATAGCAATCAGCCCCAGCATTTT. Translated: CASSPYSHEDRLRIYSNQPQHF.

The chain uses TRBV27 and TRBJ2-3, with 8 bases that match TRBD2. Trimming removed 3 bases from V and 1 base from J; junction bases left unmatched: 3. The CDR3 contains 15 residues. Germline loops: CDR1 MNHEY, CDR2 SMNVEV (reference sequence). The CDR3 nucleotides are TGTGCCAGCAGTTTGGTAGCGGGGCGCACAGATACGCAGTATTTT. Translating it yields CASSLVAGRTDTQYF.

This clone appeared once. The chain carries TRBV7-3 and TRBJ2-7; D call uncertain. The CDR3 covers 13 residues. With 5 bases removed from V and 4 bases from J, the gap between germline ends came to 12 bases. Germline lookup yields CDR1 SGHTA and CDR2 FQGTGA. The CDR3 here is CASSLNPGYEQYF. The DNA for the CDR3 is TGTGCCAGCAGCCTCAATCCCGGTTACGAGCAGTACTTC.

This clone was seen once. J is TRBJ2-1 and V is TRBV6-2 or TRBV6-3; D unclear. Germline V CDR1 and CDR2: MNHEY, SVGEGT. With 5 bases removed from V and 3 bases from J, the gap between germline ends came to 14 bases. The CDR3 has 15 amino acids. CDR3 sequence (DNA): TGTGCCAGCAGTATACAGCAACCGTTCTACAATGAGCAGTTCTTC. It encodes CASSIQQPFYNEQFF.

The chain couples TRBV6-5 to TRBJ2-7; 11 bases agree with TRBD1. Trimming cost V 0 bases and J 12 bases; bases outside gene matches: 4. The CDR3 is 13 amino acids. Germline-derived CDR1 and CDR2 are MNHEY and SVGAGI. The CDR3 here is CASSYSGQGAGYF. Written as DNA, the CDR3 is TGTGCCAGCAGTTACTCCGGACAGGGGGCAGGGTACTTC.

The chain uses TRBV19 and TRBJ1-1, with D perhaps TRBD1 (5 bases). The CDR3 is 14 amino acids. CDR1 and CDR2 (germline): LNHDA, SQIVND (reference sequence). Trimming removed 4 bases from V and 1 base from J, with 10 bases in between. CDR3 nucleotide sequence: TGTGCCAGTAGTAGTACAGGTACGAACACTGAAGCTTTCTTT. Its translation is CASSSTGTNTEAFF.

CDR3 in amino acids: CASTKQGANTEAFF. The DNA for the CDR3 is TGTGCCAGTACTAAACAGGGGGCGAACACTGAAGCTTTCTTT. The chain joins TRBV19 to TRBJ1-1; the match to TRBD1 covers 9 bases. The ends lost 7 bases at V and 1 base at J; junction bases unmatched: 4. The CDR3 sequence is 14 residues long. The germline V gene encodes CDR1 LNHDA and CDR2 SQIVND (reference sequence).

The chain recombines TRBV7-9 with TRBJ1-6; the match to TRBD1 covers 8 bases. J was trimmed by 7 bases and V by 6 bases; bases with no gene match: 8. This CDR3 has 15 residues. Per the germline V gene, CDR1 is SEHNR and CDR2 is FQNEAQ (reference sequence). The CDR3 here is CASRLQTGENSPLHF. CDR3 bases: TGTGCCAGCAGGCTACAGACAGGGGAAAATTCACCCCTCCACTTT.

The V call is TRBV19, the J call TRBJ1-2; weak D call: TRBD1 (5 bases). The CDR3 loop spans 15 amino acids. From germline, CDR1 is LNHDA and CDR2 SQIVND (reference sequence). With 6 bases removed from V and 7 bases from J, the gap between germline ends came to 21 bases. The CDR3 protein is CASSQTPGGFVGYTF. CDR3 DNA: TGTGCCAGTAGCCAAACGCCGGGGGGGTTTGTTGGCTACACCTTC.

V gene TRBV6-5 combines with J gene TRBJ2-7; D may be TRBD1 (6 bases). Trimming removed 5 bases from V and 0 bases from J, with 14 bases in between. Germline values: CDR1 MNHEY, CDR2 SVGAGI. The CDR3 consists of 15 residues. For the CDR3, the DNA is TGTGCCAGCAGTAAATGGGACACGGACTCCTACGAGCAGTACTTC. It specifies CASSKWDTDSYEQYF.